This is a list of T cell receptor beta chains from one sample in a study of blood T cell repertoires in COVID-19. Method: immunoSEQ multiplex PCR; TCRdb's copy keeps in-frame clones and lacks some. The table records 150,000 or so clones, roughly 84% of them present only once. The sequenced sample consisted of PBMCs or T cells enriched from blood (not recorded which). Every receptor here comes from an older woman who had recovered from COVID-19. Each CDR3 is given with its conserved first and last residue. D genes are given only for firm matches. A clone size is listed for some rows: how often the clone was seen (once, few, many), or a class if it is expanded.

>TRBV18|.|TRBD1|TRBJ2-7
TGTGCCAGCTCCTGGAGACAGGGCCCAGCCTACGAGCAGTACTTC
CASSWRQGPAYEQYF
>TRBV10-3|.|TRBD2|TRBJ2-5
TGTGCCACAGCGGCGAGGGTAGCGGGGGAACGAATCCAAGAGACCCAGTACTTC
CATAARVAGERIQETQYF
>TRBV5-1|.|TRBD2|TRBJ2-2
TGCGCCAGCAGCTTGGAAGGTTCAGCGGGAATAATCGCCGGGGAGCTGTTTTTT
CASSLEGSAGIIAGELFF
>TRBV10-2|.|.|TRBJ2-5
TGCGCCAGCAGATTAGCAGACCAAGAGACCCAGTACTTC
CASRLADQETQYF
>TRBV3-1/TRBV3-2|once|.|TRBJ2-2
TGTGCCAGCAGCCAAGCGAGGGGACTTAACACCGGGGAGCTGTTTTTT
CASSQARGLNTGELFF
>TRBV19|.|TRBD2|TRBJ2-3
TGTGCCAGTAGTACGGCGCGGGGGGGGTATTTTACAGATACGCAGTATTTT
CASSTARGGYFTDTQYF
>TRBV24-1|.|.|TRBJ2-2
TGTGCCACAATGAGCTGGGGGCAAGGCACCGGGGAGCTGTTTTTT
CATMSWGQGTGELFF
>TRBV5-4|.|.|TRBJ2-7
TGTGCCAGCAGCTTACGGGTGTGGGAGATCTACGAGCAGTACTTC
CASSLRVWEIYEQYF
>TRBV28|.|.|TRBJ2-3
TGTGCCAGCATTCCTCAAAGCGGAACGATCACAGATACGCAGTATTTT
CASIPQSGTITDTQYF
>TRBV18|.|.|TRBJ2-4
TGTGCCAGCTCAGGCGGAGGTCAAGACATTCAGTACTTC
CASSGGGQDIQYF
>TRBV30|.|TRBD1|TRBJ1-1
TGTGCCTGGACCAGGGACAGGAACACTGAAGCTTTCTTT
CAWTRDRNTEAFF
>TRBV11-3|.|.|TRBJ2-4
TGTGCCAGCAGCTCCTCCCGGGGAGCTCAGTACTTC
CASSSSRGAQYF
>TRBV9|once|.|TRBJ2-1
TGTGCCAGCAGCGTAGCAAGCGTACCCTACAATGAGCAGTTCTTC
CASSVASVPYNEQFF
>TRBV28|.|TRBD1|TRBJ1-2
TGTGCCAGCAGTTTAGTAGAGGGGGCTGAACTTTATGGCTACACCTTC
CASSLVEGAELYGYTF
>TRBV28|.|TRBD2|TRBJ2-7
TGTGCCAGCAGCCCGCCTAGCGGGAGGGGGGAGCAGTACTTC
CASSPPSGRGEQYF
>TRBV5-6|.|.|TRBJ2-1
TGTGCCAGCAGCTTGGTAGGGGAGGTCGGTGAGCAGTTCTTC
CASSLVGEVGEQFF
>TRBV6-5|.|.|TRBJ1-1
TGTGCCAGCAAGCGTGATTTGTCTGGCACTGAAGCTTTCTTT
CASKRDLSGTEAFF
>TRBV7-9|few|.|TRBJ2-2
TGTGCCAGCAGCATTACAGCGAACACCGGGGAGCTGTTTTTT
CASSITANTGELFF
>TRBV27|.|.|TRBJ2-7
TGTGCCAGCAAGAGGAGCGGCGGGGAGCAGTACTTC
CASKRSGGEQYF
>TRBV2|.|TRBD1|TRBJ2-7
TGTGCCAGCAGTAAACCGGGACAGGGGGCTGGCGAGCAGTACTTC
CASSKPGQGAGEQYF
>TRBV5-1|few|TRBD2|TRBJ2-5
TGCGCCAGCAGTTCTCACAGTGGATTGGCGGGAGCCGTCAATAAAGAGACCCAGTACTTC
CASSSHSGLAGAVNKETQYF
>TRBV3-1/TRBV3-2|few|.|TRBJ1-6
TGTGCCAGCAGAGACAGTGCTTCACTCTCACCCCTCCACTTT
CASRDSASLSPLHF
>TRBV7-9|once|.|TRBJ1-6
TGTGCCAGCAGCCCCGGAGGGAATAATTCACCCCTCCACTTT
CASSPGGNNSPLHF
>TRBV5-4|few|.|TRBJ1-4
TGTGCCAGCAGCTTGAGGACAGTTAATGAAAAACTGTTTTTT
CASSLRTVNEKLFF
>TRBV19|.|.|TRBJ1-4
TGTGCCAGTGCCGACTTTGCAACTAATGAAAAACTGTTTTTT
CASADFATNEKLFF
>TRBV21-1|few|.|TRBJ2-7
TGTGCCAGCAGCTCCCGCCAGGGGGTGGCAACTCTATACGAGCAGTACTTC
CASSSRQGVATLYEQYF
>TRBV6-2/TRBV6-3|.|.|TRBJ1-2
TGTGCCAGCAGTTACCGATCGAGGGGGAGCGGCTACACCTTC
CASSYRSRGSGYTF
>TRBV10-2|few|TRBD1|TRBJ1-5
TGCGCCAGCGGGACAGGGAAAAATCAGCCCCAGCATTTT
CASGTGKNQPQHF
>TRBV5-4|.|TRBD2|TRBJ2-3
TGTGCCAGCAAGAGGGGACTAGCGGGAGAAGGTGATACGCAGTATTTT
CASKRGLAGEGDTQYF
>TRBV5-1|few|.|TRBJ1-1
TGCGCCAGCAGCTCCGGACAGCCGAACACTGAAGCTTTCTTT
CASSSGQPNTEAFF
>TRBV6-5|.|.|TRBJ2-7
TGTGCCAGCAGGATGACAGGAACCTACGAGCAGTACTTC
CASRMTGTYEQYF
>TRBV18|.|.|TRBJ2-1
TGTGCCAGCTCCCTTTCCTTCGATGAGCAGTTCTTC
CASSLSFDEQFF
>TRBV5-1|once|.|TRBJ2-7
TGCGCCAGCAGCCCCGGGACATTGAGCTCCTACGAGCAGTACTTC
CASSPGTLSSYEQYF
>TRBV28|.|TRBD1|TRBJ1-2
TGTGCCAGCAGTTTATCGTGGACAGGGGTAAATGGCTACACCTTC
CASSLSWTGVNGYTF
>TRBV9|.|TRBD2|TRBJ2-2
TGTGCCAGCAGCGGACCACCGGGAGGGACGGGGGAGCTGTTTTTT
CASSGPPGGTGELFF
>TRBV7-2|once|TRBD1|TRBJ1-1
TGTGCCAGCACGCCAGGGGGCTTGGGGTACACTGAAGCTTTCTTT
CASTPGGLGYTEAFF
>TRBV12-3/TRBV12-4|.|.|TRBJ1-2
TGTGCCAGCAGGACTCCTCTGGGTGGCTACACCTTC
CASRTPLGGYTF
>TRBV7-2|.|.|TRBJ2-1
TGTGCCAGCAGCTTGTGGGGCACCCTCCCCAATAATGAGCAGTTCTTC
CASSLWGTLPNNEQFF
>TRBV28|.|TRBD1|TRBJ1-6
TGTGCCAGCAGACAGGGGCTGGCTTATAATTCACCCCTCCACTTT
CASRQGLAYNSPLHF
>TRBV18|.|.|TRBJ1-3
TGTGCCAGCTCACTGACTGAGAGCTCTGGAAACACCATATATTTT
CASSLTESSGNTIYF
>TRBV28|.|TRBD1|TRBJ1-2
TGTGCCAGCAGGGTGGGGGACAGGGTCTATGGCTACACCTTC
CASRVGDRVYGYTF
>TRBV7-8|.|TRBD2|TRBJ2-2
TGTGCCAGCAGCAAAGGACTAGCGGGACTCACCGGGGAGCTGTTTTTT
CASSKGLAGLTGELFF
>TRBV7-3|.|TRBD1|TRBJ2-1
TGTGCCAGCAGCGATAGAGGACAGGGGTACAATGAGCAGTTCTTC
CASSDRGQGYNEQFF
>TRBV5-6|.|.|TRBJ1-3
TGTGCCAGCAGCTATATCCGGGACGGACCGCGGGGGACCATATATTTT
CASSYIRDGPRGTIYF
>TRBV20-1|.|.|TRBJ2-7
TGCAGTGCTCGCGGACTCGGGGAGCAGTACTTC
CSARGLGEQYF
>TRBV18|.|TRBD2|TRBJ2-1
TGTGCCAGCTCACCACGTACGGGAGGGTCCCATGAGCAGTTCTTC
CASSPRTGGSHEQFF
>TRBV5-5|.|TRBD1|TRBJ1-2
TGTGCCAGCAGCCCGCTGACAGGGGCGATGAACTATGGCTACACCTTC
CASSPLTGAMNYGYTF
>TRBV9|.|.|TRBJ1-2
TGTGCCAGCAAGGCAGGGGACTATGGCTACACCTTC
CASKAGDYGYTF
>TRBV12-3/TRBV12-4|.|.|TRBJ2-3
TGTGCCAGCAGTTTCTCAGACACAGATACGCAGTATTTT
CASSFSDTDTQYF
>TRBV5-4|.|.|TRBJ1-6
TGTGCCAGCAGCTTGGAATCCTCGGGGACCTATAATTCACCCCTCCACTTT
CASSLESSGTYNSPLHF
>TRBV2|many|.|TRBJ2-7
TGTGCCAGCACCTCGACAGGCCTTGTCGACGAGCAGTACTTC
CASTSTGLVDEQYF
>TRBV6-1|once|.|TRBJ1-4
TGTGCCAGCAGTGAAATAGGAGGGGATGCGGAAAAACTGTTTTTT
CASSEIGGDAEKLFF
>TRBV10-3|.|TRBD1|TRBJ2-7
TGTGCCATCAGCTCCGGGACAGGGGGCTACGAGCAGTACTTC
CAISSGTGGYEQYF
>TRBV28|.|TRBD1|TRBJ2-7
TGTGCCAGCAGTAAGACAGGGGGACCCTACGAGCAGTACTTC
CASSKTGGPYEQYF
>TRBV3-1/TRBV3-2|.|TRBD1|TRBJ2-1
TGTGCCAGCAGCCTCGGACAGGGGGTTTCTGAGCAGTTCTTC
CASSLGQGVSEQFF
>TRBV11-2|once|.|TRBJ2-5
TGTGCCAGCGGGCGGTCAGGGCAAGAGACCCAGTACTTC
CASGRSGQETQYF